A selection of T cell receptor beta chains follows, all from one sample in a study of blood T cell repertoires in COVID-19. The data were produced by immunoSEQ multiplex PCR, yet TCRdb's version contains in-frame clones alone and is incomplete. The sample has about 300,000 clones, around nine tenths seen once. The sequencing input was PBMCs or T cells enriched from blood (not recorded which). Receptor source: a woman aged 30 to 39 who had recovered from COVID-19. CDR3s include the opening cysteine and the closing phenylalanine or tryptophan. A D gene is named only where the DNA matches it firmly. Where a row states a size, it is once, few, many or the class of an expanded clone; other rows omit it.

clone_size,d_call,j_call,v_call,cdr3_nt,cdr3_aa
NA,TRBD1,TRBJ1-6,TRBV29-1,TGCAGCCCCTGGGGAAGGAGGACAGGGGATTCACCCCTCCACTTT,CSPWGRRTGDSPLHF
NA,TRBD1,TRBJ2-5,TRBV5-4,TGTGCCAGCAGCCGACCCACAACAGGGGGTGGGGAGACCCAGTACTTC,CASSRPTTGGGETQYF
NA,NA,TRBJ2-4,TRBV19,TGTGCCAGTAGTAGCCAGGACAGAGCCAAAAACATTCAGTACTTC,CASSSQDRAKNIQYF
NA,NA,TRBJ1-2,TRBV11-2,TGTGCCAGCAGCGCGGAGCCTTTCTATGGCTACACCTTC,CASSAEPFYGYTF
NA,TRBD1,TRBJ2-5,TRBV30,TGTGCCTCGGGGGGACAGGGGATCTCCGGGTGGGAGACCCAGTACTTC,CASGGQGISGWETQYF
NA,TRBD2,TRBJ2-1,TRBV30,TGTGCCTGGATGGGGGGGACCTACAATGAGCAGTTCTTC,CAWMGGTYNEQFF
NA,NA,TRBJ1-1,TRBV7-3,TGTGCCAGCAGCTCTTCCGGGACACCAAACACTGAAGCTTTCTTT,CASSSSGTPNTEAFF
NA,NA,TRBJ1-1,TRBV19,TGTGCCAGTAGTATTGACTCCAGGAACACTGAAGCTTTCTTT,CASSIDSRNTEAFF
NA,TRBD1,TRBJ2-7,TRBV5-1,TGCGCCAGCAGCCACACAGGGGTCCACGAGCAGTACTTC,CASSHTGVHEQYF
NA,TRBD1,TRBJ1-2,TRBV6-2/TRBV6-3,TGTGCCAGCAGTCAAGCCTCCGGAGGACAGGGGCACTATGGCTACACCTTC,CASSQASGGQGHYGYTF
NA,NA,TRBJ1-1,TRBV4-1,TGCGCCAGCAGCCAAGATCTGGTAGTTGCGAACACTGAAGCTTTCTTT,CASSQDLVVANTEAFF
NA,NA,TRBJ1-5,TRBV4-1,TGCGCCAGCAGCCCGACAAAGGGGTCTCAGCCCCAGCATTTT,CASSPTKGSQPQHF
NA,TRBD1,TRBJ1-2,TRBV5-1,TGCGCCAGCAGCTTGACTCTTCTAACAGGGGGCGAGTGGGGCTACACCTTC,CASSLTLLTGGEWGYTF
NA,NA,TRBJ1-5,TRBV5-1,TGCGCCAGCAGCCCCGCCCCCAGTAGCAATCAGCCCCAGCATTTT,CASSPAPSSNQPQHF
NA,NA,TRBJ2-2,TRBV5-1,TGCGCCAGCAGCGACCCGGGGGTTAGGGCCGGGGAGCTGTTTTTT,CASSDPGVRAGELFF
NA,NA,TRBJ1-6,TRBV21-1,TGTGCCAGCAGGCCCTACAGGGGCTATAATTCACCCCTCCACTTT,CASRPYRGYNSPLHF
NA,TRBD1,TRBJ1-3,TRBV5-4,TGTGCCAGCAGCCGGGACAGCCAGCAGGGCACCATATATTTT,CASSRDSQQGTIYF
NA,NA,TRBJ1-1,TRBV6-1,TGTGCCAGCAGTGAATATGGAGAGAACACTGAAGCTTTCTTT,CASSEYGENTEAFF
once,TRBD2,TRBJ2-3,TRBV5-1,TGCGCCAGCAGCCACGGGGGGGATACGCAGTATTTT,CASSHGGDTQYF